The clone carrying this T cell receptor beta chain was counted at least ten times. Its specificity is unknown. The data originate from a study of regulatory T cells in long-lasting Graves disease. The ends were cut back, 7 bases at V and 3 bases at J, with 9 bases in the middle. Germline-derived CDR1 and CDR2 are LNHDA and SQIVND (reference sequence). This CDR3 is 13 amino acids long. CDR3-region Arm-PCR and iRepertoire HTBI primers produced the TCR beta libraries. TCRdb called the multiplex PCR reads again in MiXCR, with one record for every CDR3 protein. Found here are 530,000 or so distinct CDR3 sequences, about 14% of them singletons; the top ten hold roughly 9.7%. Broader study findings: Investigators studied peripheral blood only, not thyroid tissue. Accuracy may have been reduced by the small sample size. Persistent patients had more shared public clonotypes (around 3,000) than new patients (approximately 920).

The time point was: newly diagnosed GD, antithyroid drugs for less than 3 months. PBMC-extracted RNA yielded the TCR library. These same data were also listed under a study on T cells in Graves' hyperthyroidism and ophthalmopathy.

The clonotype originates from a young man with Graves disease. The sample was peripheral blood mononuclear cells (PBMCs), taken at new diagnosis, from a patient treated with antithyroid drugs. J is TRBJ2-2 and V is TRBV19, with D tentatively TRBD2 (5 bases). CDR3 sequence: CASTPGYTGELFF. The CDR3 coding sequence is TGTGCCAGTACCCCGGGATACACCGGGGAGCTGTTTTTT.